One sample yielded the 10 T cell receptor beta chains listed below, sequenced in a study of blood T cell repertoires in COVID-19. Some clones are missing from TCRdb's copy, which holds only in-frame ones; the method was immunoSEQ multiplex PCR. The table shows 100,000 to 150,000 clones, with 85% to 90% occurring only once. Input material: peripheral blood. These receptors came from a woman aged 70-85 years with acute or convalescent COVID-19.

V gene TRBV10-1 combines with J gene TRBJ2-1; D may be TRBD1 (5 bases). Germline assignment: CDR1 WNHNN and CDR2 SYGVQD (reference sequence). Trimming took 6 bases from V and 7 from J, leaving 16 bases between them. This CDR3 comprises 14 residues. CDR3 protein: CASRGDSSLNEQFF. CDR3 coding DNA: TGCGCCAGCAGGGGCGACAGTTCTCTTAATGAGCAGTTCTTC.

The chain recombines TRBV19 with TRBJ1-4; a weak D match, TRBD1 (6 bases). The V end was cut by 5 bases, the J end by 7 bases, with 14 bases between. CDR1 is LNHDA, CDR2 SQIVND, per germline (reference sequence). The CDR3 consists of 14 residues. DNA for the CDR3: TGTGCCAGTAGTCCTGGGGCAGGGGTTGAAAAACTGTTTTTT. Protein sequence: CASSPGAGVEKLFF.

This chain uses TRBV24-1 with TRBJ2-7; weak D call: TRBD1 (5 bases). The CDR3 extends over 13 amino acids. Trimming cost V 4 bases and J 6 bases, with 12 bases left between them. The germline V gene has CDR1 KGHDR and CDR2 SFDVKD. Here the CDR3 reads CATSEGARGEQYF. The DNA for the CDR3 is TGTGCCACCAGTGAAGGGGCGCGCGGCGAGCAGTACTTC.

The CDR3 nucleotides are TGTGCCAGCCAACCCGGGGGAGGGGATGAAAAACTGTTTTTT. Translation: CASQPGGGDEKLFF. The V call is TRBV25-1, the J call TRBJ1-4; a weak D match, TRBD1 (5 bases). Germline V CDR1 and CDR2: MGHDK, SYGVNS. This CDR3 region has 14 residues. Deletions cut 8 bases from V and 6 bases from J, with 16 bases between. Combining the CDR3 with reference TRBV25-1 and TRBJ1-4 gives the whole variable domain EADIYQTPRYLVIGTGKKITLECSQTMGHDKMYWYQQDPGMELHLIHYSYGVNSTEKGDLSSESTVSRIRTEHFPLTLESARPSHTSQYLCASQPGGGDEKLFFGSGTQLSVL.

The rearrangement links TRBV30 to TRBJ1-3, with a tentative D call TRBD1 (6 bases). Trimming removed 2 bases at V and 0 bases at J, with 8 bases between. Germline V lookup: CDR1 GTSNPN, CDR2 SVGIG (reference sequence). The CDR3 consists of 14 residues. This CDR3 reads CAWSTGNSGNTIYF. CDR3 DNA: TGTGCCTGGAGTACAGGGAACTCTGGAAACACCATATATTTT. Based on the CDR3 plus reference TRBV30 and TRBJ1-3, the full variable domain is SQTIHQWPATLVQPVGSPLSLECTVEGTSNPNLYWYRQAAGRGLQLLFYSVGIGQISSEVPQNLSASRPQDRQFILSSKKLLLSDSGFYLCAWSTGNSGNTIYFGEGSWLTVV.

The chain links TRBV6-5 to TRBJ1-1; D is possibly TRBD1 (5 bases). Germline CDR1 and CDR2: MNHEY and SVGAGI. V was trimmed by 10 bases and J by 4 bases, leaving 19 bases between them. The CDR3 spans 14 residues. This CDR3 reads CATRRGSAPTEAFF. Here the CDR3 DNA reads TGTGCCACAAGGAGGGGCAGTGCCCCCACTGAAGCTTTCTTT.

V and J are TRBV7-9 and TRBJ2-1; 11 bases map to TRBD1. The CDR3 runs 17 residues. The germline V gene encodes CDR1 SEHNR and CDR2 FQNEAQ (reference sequence). J lost 8 bases, V lost 5 bases, and 14 bases had no gene match. This CDR3 reads CASSLSRTGGYVHEQFF. CDR3 nucleotide sequence: TGTGCCAGCAGCCTCTCACGGACAGGGGGCTACGTCCATGAGCAGTTCTTC.

This chain links TRBV3-1 (or the pseudogene TRBV3-2) with TRBJ2-7, with TRBD2 as a possible D gene (7 bases). V lost 0 bases to trimming and J lost 5 bases, with 14 bases between them. This CDR3 contains 15 residues. The germline gives CDR1 LGHDT, CDR2 YNNKEL (reference sequence). CDR3 sequence reads: CASSQEGRGADEQYF. In DNA form, the CDR3 reads TGTGCCAGCAGCCAAGAGGGCCGGGGGGCCGACGAGCAGTACTTC.

The chain has TRBV11-2 and TRBJ1-6; no reliable D call. This CDR3 has 12 amino acids. In germline, CDR1 is SGHAT, CDR2 FQNNGV. Trimming removed 5 bases at V and 6 bases at J, with 5 bases between. This CDR3 reads CASSRGNSPLHF. The CDR3, as DNA: TGTGCCAGCAGCAGAGGTAATTCACCCCTCCACTTT.

This sequence joins TRBV14 and TRBJ2-5; 12 bases fit TRBD2. The germline V gene has CDR1 SGHDN and CDR2 FVKESK. V lost 4 bases to trimming and J lost 0 bases; unmatched junction nucleotides: 9. This CDR3 comprises 18 residues. In nucleotides, the CDR3 is TGTGCCAGCAGCCCACGGACTAGCGGGGAGCACCACCAAGAGACCCAGTACTTC. This translates into CASSPRTSGEHHQETQYF.